This TCR beta chain was identified during a study of T cells in Graves' hyperthyroidism and ophthalmopathy. In the study overall: Before any treatment, at initial diagnosis, peripheral blood was collected.

Amplification yielded TCR beta CDR3 regions, with RNA transcripts as the source. A first-round RT-PCR of the TCR CDR3 used the HTBI primer set. TCRdb passed the multiplex PCR reads through MiXCR, listing each CDR3 protein once. This repertoire shows about 380,000 distinct CDR3 sequences, approximately 14% found once; its top ten account for 11%. The CDR3 runs to 15 residues. V was clipped by 2 bases and J by 0 bases; unmatched bases: 2. The V gene's germline CDR1 is ENHRY and CDR2 SYGVKD. This clonotype has at least ten counts. Patients were aged 18 to 65, had disease duration under 2 months, and had newly diagnosed hyperthyroidism.

V usage is TRBV10-3 and J usage is TRBJ1-1; 8 positions match TRBD1. The sequence was obtained from a woman aged 60 to 75 with Graves' hyperthyroidism. Input material: blood. The CDR3: CAISEDRGMNTEAFF. The CDR3 DNA follows: TGTGCCATCAGTGAGGACAGGGGTATGAACACTGAAGCTTTCTTT.